The 2 T cell receptor beta chains given below trace back to one sample, sequenced in a study of blood T cell repertoires in COVID-19. Only in-frame clones appear in the TCRdb table, and some are missing; sequencing was by immunoSEQ multiplex PCR. The sample has a few hundred thousand clones; about 85% are singletons. Sequencing used peripheral blood. The origin of the receptors is a man aged 35 to 55 with acute or convalescent COVID-19.

The table lists this clone with a few counts. The chain is built from TRBV7-3 and TRBJ2-5; the D gene is possibly TRBD2 (6 bases). The CDR3 contains 15 residues. Trimming left V 5 bases short and J 5 bases short, with 18 bases between. CDR1 is SGHTA, CDR2 FQGTGA, per germline. As DNA, the CDR3 is TGTGCCAGCAGCCCCCAAGCCTCTGGGGGGGAGACCCAGTACTTC. As protein: CASSPQASGGETQYF.

The V call is TRBV19, the J call TRBJ1-2; 8 bases match TRBD1. Germline-derived CDR1 and CDR2 are LNHDA and SQIVND (reference sequence). This CDR3 is built from 14 residues. Losses at the gene ends were 8 bases for V and 4 bases for J; bases not matched to a gene: 9. The CDR3 here is CASGRDRSVYGYTF. The DNA of the CDR3 is TGTGCCAGTGGTAGGGACAGGAGTGTCTATGGCTACACCTTC.